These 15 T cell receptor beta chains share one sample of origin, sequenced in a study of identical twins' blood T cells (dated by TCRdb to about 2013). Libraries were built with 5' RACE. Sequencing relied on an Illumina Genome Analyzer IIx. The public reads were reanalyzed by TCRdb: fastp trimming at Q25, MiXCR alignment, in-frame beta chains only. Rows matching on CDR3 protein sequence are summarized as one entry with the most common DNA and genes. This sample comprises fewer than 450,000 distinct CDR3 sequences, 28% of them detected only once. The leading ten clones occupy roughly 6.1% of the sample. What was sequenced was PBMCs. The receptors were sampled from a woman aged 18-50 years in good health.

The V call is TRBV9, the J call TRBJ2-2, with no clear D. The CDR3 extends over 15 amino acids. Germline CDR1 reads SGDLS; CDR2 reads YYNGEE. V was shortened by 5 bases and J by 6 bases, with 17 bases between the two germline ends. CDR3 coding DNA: TGTGCCAGCAGAGATAGCCCTAATCAAGCCGGGGAGCTGTTTTTT. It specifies CASRDSPNQAGELFF.

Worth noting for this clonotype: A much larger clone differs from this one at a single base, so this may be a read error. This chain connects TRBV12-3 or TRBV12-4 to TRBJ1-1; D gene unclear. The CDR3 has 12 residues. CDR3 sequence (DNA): TGTGCCAGCGGTTTTAGTGGATTTGAAGCTTTCTTT. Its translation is CASGFSGFEAFF.

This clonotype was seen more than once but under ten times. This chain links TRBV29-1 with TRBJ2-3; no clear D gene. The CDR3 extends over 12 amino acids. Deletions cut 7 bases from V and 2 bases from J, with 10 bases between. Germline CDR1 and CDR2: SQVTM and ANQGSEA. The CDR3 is CSARLDTDTQYF. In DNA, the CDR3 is TGCAGCGCCCGGTTGGACACAGATACGCAGTATTTT.

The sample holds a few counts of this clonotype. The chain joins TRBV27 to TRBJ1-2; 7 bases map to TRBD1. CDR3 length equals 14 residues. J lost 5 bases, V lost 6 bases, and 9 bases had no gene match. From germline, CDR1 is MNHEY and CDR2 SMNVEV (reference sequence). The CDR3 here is CASRKPGQIYGYTF. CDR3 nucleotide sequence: TGTGCCAGCAGGAAACCGGGACAGATATATGGCTACACCTTC.

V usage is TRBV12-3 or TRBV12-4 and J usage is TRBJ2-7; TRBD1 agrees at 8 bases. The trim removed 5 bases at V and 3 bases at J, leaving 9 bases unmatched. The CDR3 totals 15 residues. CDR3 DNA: TGTGCCAGCAGTGGACAGGGCTTCCAAGGCTACGAGCAGTACTTC. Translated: CASSGQGFQGYEQYF.

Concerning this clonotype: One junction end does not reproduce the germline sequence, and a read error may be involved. In DNA form, the CDR3 reads TGTGCCAGCAGCGTAGGGACTTATGGCTACGCCTTC. It translates to CASSVGTYGYAF. The chain employs TRBV9 and TRBJ1-2, with D uncertain. There are 12 residues in the CDR3. From germline, CDR1 is SGDLS and CDR2 YYNGEE. Drawing the rest from reference TRBV9 and TRBJ1-2, the complete variable domain is DSGVTQTPKHLITATGQRVTLRCSPRSGDLSVYWYQQSLDQGLQFLIQYYNGEERAKGNILERFSAQQFPDLHSELNLSSLELGDSALYFCASSVGTYGYAFGSGTRLTVV.

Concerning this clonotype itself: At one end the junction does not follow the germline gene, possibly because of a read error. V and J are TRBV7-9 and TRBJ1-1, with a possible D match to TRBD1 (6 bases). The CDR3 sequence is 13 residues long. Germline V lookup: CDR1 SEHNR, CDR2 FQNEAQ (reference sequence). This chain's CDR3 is CASSLTGDTKAFF. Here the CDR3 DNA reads TGTGCCAGCAGCTTAACGGGGGACACTAAAGCTTTCTTT.

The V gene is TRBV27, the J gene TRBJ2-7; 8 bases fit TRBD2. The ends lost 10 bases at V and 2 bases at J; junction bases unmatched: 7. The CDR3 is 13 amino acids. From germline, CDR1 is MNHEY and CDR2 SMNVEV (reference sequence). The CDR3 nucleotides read TGTGCCACTAGACCAGCGGGGGCCTACGAGCAGTACTTC. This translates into CATRPAGAYEQYF.

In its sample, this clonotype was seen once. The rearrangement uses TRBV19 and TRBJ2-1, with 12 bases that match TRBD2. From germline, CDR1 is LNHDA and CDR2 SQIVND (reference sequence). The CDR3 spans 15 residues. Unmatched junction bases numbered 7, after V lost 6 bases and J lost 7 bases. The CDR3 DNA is TGTGCCAGTAGCCCACTAGCGGGAGGCCGTAATGAGCAGTTCTTC. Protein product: CASSPLAGGRNEQFF.

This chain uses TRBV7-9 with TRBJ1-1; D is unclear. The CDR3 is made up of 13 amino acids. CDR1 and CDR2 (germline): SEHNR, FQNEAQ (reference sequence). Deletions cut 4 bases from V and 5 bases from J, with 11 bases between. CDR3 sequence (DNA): TGTGCCAGCAGCTCGGCGGACGAGACTGAAGCTTTCTTT. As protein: CASSSADETEAFF.

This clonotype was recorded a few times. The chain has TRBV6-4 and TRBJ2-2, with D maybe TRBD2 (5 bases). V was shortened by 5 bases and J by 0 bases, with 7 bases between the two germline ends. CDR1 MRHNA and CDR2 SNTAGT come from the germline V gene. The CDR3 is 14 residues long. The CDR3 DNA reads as TGTGCCAGCAGTCCCGGGACGAACACCGGGGAGCTGTTTTTT. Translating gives CASSPGTNTGELFF.

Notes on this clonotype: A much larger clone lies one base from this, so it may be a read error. CDR3 sequence: CSARRPENTGAFF. As DNA, the CDR3 is TGCAGTGCTAGACGTCCAGAGAACACTGGAGCTTTCTTT. The rearrangement uses TRBV20-1 and TRBJ1-1, with D unresolved. This CDR3 is 13 amino acids long. The germline V gene has CDR1 DFQATT and CDR2 SNEGSKA (reference sequence).

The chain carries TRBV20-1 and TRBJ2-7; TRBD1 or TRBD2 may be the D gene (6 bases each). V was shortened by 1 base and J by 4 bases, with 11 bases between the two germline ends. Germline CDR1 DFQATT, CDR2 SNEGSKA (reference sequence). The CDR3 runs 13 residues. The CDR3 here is CSARVRGRYEQYF. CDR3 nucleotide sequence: TGCAGTGCTAGAGTTAGGGGGAGGTACGAGCAGTACTTC.

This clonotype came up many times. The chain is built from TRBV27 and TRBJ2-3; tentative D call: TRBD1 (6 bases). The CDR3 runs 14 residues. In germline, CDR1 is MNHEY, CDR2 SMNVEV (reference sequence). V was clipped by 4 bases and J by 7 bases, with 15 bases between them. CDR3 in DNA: TGTGCCAGCAGTTCCCAGGGGAAGCTTAATACGCAGTATTTT. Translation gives CASSSQGKLNTQYF.

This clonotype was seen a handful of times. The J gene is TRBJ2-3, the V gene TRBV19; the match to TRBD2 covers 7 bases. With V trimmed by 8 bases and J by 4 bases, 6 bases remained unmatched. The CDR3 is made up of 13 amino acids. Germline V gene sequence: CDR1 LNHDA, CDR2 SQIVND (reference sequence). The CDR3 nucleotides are TGTGCCAGTGGAATAGCGGGCGCAGATACGCAGTATTTT. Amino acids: CASGIAGADTQYF. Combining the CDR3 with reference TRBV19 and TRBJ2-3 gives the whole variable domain DGGITQSPKYLFRKEGQNVTLSCEQNLNHDAMYWYRQDPGQGLRLIYYSQIVNDFQKGDIAEGYSVSREKKESFPLTVTSAQKNPTAFYLCASGIAGADTQYFGPGTRLTVL.